This passage covers 6 T cell receptor beta chains from one sample sequenced in a study of T cell responses to AZD1222 COVID-19 vaccine. The assay was immunoSEQ multiplex PCR, and TCRdb's table has in-frame clones only and misses some. The repertoire holds about 180,000 clones, with about nine tenths as singletons. The material sequenced was peripheral blood, taken on day 0 of AZD1222 vaccination. The receptors originated from an adult in good health.

CDR3 in amino acids: CATGDPYSGANVLTF. The CDR3 DNA sequence: TGCGCCACAGGGGACCCCTATTCTGGGGCCAACGTCCTGACTTTC. The chain recombines TRBV10-1 with TRBJ2-6, with TRBD1 as a possible D gene (6 bases). V was trimmed by 10 bases and J by 1 base, leaving 14 bases between them. This CDR3 comprises 15 residues. From germline, CDR1 is WNHNN and CDR2 SYGVQD (reference sequence).

The chain joins TRBV3-1 (or the pseudogene TRBV3-2) to TRBJ1-5; D is ambiguous. Germline CDR1 reads LGHDT; CDR2 reads YNNKEL (reference sequence). Trimming took off 3 bases at V and 6 bases at J, with 12 bases between the two ends. CDR3 length: 14 amino acids. The CDR3: CASSQRVEGQPQHF. The CDR3 bases are TGTGCCAGCAGCCAGAGGGTGGAGGGTCAGCCCCAGCATTTT.

The rearrangement joins TRBV6-2 or TRBV6-3 to TRBJ1-1; TRBD1 matches 9 bases. Trimming at V came to 2 bases and at J to 0 bases, leaving 10 bases not matched to a gene. Per the germline V gene, CDR1 is MNHEY and CDR2 is SVGEGT. This CDR3 spans 18 amino acids. For the CDR3, the DNA is TGTGCCAGCAGTTACCCCGGGTGGGACAGGGCCCTGAACACTGAAGCTTTCTTT. Translating it yields CASSYPGWDRALNTEAFF.

This sequence joins TRBV5-6 and TRBJ1-5, with D maybe TRBD1 (6 bases). Germline V gene sequence: CDR1 SGHDT, CDR2 YYEEEE. V was cut by 9 bases and J by 9 bases, with 19 bases left in between. CDR3 size: 13 residues. This chain's CDR3 is CAIISDSIMPQHF. The CDR3 DNA follows: TGTGCCATTATTTCGGACAGCATCATGCCCCAGCATTTT.

This CDR3 is CASSRSQEKLFF. CDR3 nucleotide sequence: TGTGCCAGCAGCCGATCCCAGGAAAAACTGTTTTTT. The chain combines TRBV3-1 (or the pseudogene TRBV3-2) with TRBJ1-4; unclear D gene. The V end lost 4 bases, the J end lost 8 bases, and 8 bases lay between the germline ends. The CDR3 contains 12 residues. Germline loops: CDR1 LGHDT, CDR2 YNNKEL (reference sequence).

This clone has just one count. The rearrangement joins TRBV11-3 to TRBJ2-7, with 12 positions matching TRBD2. CDR3 size: 14 residues. Germline CDR1 and CDR2: SGHNT and YENEEA. V shed 5 bases, J shed 6 bases, and the junction held 5 bases outside the gene matches. The CDR3 coding sequence is TGTGCCAGCAGCATGGGACTAGCGGGCGGCGAGCAGTACTTC. It is translated as CASSMGLAGGEQYF.